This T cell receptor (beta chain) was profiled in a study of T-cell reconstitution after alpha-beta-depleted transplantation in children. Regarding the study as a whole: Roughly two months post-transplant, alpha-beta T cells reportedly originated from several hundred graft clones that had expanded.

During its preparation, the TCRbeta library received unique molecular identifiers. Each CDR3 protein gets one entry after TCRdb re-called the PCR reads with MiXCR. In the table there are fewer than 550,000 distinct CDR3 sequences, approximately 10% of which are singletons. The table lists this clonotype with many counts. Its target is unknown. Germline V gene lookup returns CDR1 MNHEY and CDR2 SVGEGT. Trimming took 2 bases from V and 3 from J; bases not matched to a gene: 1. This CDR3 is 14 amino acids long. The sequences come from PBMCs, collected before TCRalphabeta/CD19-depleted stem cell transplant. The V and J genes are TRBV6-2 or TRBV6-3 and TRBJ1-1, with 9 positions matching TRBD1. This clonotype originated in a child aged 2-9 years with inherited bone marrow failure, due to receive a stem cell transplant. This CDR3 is CASSYGTGHTEAFF. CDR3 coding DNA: TGTGCCAGCAGTTACGGGACAGGGCACACTGAAGCTTTCTTT.